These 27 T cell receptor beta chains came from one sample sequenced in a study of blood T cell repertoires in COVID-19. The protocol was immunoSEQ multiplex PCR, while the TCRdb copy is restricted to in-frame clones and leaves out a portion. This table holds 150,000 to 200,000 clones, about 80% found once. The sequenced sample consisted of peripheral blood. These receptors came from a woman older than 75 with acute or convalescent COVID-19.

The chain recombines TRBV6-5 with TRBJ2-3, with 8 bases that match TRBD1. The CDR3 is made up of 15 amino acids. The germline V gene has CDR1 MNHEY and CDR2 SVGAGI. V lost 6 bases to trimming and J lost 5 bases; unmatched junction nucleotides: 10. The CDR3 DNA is TGTGCCAGCAGGGAGGGACAGGTTGGGCGAGATACGCAGTATTTT. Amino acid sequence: CASREGQVGRDTQYF.

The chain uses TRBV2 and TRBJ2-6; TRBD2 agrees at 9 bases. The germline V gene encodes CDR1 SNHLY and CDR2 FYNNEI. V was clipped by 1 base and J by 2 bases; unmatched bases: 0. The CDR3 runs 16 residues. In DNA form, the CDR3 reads TGTGCCAGCAGTGAAGTAGCGGGAGCTGGGGCCAACGTCCTGACTTTC. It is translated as CASSEVAGAGANVLTF.

CDR3 loop: CAAPQGQSPYNEQFF. Written as DNA, the CDR3 is TGTGCCGCTCCCCAGGGACAGTCACCCTACAATGAGCAGTTCTTC. This chain joins TRBV30 and TRBJ2-1, with TRBD1 identical over 7 bases. Germline lookup yields CDR1 GTSNPN and CDR2 SVGIG (reference sequence). The CDR3 covers 15 residues. V dropped 8 bases and J dropped 2; count of bases not matched to a gene: 12.

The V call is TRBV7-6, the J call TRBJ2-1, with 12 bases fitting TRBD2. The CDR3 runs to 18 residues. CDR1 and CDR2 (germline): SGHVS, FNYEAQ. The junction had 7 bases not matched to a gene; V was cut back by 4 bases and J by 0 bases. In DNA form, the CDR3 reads TGTGCCAGCAGCTCATCTAGCGGGAGGGCCTCCTCCTACAATGAGCAGTTCTTC. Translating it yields CASSSSSGRASSYNEQFF.

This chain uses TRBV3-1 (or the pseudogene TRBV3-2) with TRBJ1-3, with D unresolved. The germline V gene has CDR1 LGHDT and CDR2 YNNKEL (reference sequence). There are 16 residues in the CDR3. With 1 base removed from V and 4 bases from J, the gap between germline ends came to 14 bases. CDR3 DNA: TGTGCCAGCAGCCAAGCCCTCTTCAGGATCGGAAACACCATATATTTT. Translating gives CASSQALFRIGNTIYF.

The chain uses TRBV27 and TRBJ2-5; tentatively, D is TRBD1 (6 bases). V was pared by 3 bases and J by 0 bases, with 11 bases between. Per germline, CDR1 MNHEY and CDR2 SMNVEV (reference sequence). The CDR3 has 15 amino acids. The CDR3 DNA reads TGTGCCAGCAGTTTGGGGGCGGCTTACCAAGAGACCCAGTACTTC. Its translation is CASSLGAAYQETQYF.

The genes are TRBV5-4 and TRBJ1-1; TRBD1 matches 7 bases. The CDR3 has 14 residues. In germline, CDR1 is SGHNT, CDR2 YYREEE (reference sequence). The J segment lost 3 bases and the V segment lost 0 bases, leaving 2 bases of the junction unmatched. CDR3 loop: CASSLGTGDTEAFF. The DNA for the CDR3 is TGTGCCAGCAGCTTGGGGACAGGTGACACTGAAGCTTTCTTT.

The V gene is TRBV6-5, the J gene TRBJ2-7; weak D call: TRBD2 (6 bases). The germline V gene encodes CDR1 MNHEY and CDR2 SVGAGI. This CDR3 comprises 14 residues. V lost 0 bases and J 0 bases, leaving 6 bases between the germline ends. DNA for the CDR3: TGTGCCAGCAGTTACTCGGGACTCTCCTACGAGCAGTACTTC. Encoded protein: CASSYSGLSYEQYF.

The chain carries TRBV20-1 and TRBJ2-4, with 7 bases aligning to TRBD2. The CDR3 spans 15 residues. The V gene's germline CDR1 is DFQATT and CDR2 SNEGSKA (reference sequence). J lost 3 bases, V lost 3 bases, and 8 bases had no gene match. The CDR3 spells CSASRGGSVKNIQYF. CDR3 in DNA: TGCAGTGCTAGTAGGGGCGGGAGTGTCAAAAACATTCAGTACTTC.

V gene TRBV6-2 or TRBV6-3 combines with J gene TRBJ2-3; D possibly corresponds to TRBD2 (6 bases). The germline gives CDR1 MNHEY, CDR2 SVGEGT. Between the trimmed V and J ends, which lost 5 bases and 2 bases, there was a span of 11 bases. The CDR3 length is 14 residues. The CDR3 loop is CASSEGLSTDTQYF. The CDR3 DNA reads TGTGCCAGCAGTGAGGGACTTTCCACAGATACGCAGTATTTT.

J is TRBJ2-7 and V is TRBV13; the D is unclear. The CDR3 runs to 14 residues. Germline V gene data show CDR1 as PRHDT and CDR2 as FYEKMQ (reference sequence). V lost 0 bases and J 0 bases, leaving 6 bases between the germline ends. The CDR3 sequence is CASSLGEISYEQYF. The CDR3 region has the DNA TGTGCCAGCAGCTTAGGGGAGATCTCCTACGAGCAGTACTTC.

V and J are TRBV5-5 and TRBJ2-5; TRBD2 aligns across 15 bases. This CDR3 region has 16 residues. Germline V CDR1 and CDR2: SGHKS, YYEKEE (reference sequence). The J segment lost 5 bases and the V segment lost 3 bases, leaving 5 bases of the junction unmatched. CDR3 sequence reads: CASSSGLAGGQETQYF. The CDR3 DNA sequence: TGTGCCAGCAGCTCCGGACTAGCGGGAGGGCAGGAGACCCAGTACTTC.

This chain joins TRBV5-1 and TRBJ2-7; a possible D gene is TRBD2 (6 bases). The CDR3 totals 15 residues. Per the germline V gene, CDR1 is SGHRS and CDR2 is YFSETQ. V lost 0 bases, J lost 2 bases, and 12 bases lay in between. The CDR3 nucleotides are TGCGCCAGCAGCTTGGAGTCGGGGGTCCCCTACGAGCAGTACTTC. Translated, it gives CASSLESGVPYEQYF.

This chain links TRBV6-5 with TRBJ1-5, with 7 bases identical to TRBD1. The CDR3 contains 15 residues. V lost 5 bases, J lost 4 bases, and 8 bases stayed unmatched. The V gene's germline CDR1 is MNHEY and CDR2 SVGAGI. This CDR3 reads CASSPRQGTNQPQHF. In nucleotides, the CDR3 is TGTGCCAGCAGTCCTAGACAGGGAACTAATCAGCCCCAGCATTTT.

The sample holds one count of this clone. The CDR3 loop is CATSNDRDKSRPGGYTF. The CDR3 DNA follows: TGTGCCACCAGCAACGACCGGGACAAGTCCCGACCTGGTGGCTACACCTTC. The rearrangement joins TRBV15 to TRBJ1-2; D is possibly TRBD1 (6 bases). CDR3 length equals 17 residues. CDR1 and CDR2 from the germline V gene are LNHNV and YYDKDF (reference sequence). Trimming removed 4 bases from V and 7 bases from J, with 25 bases in between.

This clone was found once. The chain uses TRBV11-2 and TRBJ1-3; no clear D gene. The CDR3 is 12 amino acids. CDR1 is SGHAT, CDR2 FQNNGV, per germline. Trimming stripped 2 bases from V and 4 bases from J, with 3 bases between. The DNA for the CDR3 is TGTGCCAGCAGCTTAAGCGGAAACACCATATATTTT. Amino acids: CASSLSGNTIYF.

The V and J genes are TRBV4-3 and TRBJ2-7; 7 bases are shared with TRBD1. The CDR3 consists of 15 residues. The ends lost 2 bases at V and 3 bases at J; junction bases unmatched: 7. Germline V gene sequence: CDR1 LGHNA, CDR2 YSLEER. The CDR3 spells CASSQNRGPHYEQYF. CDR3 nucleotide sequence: TGCGCCAGCAGCCAAAACAGGGGACCACACTACGAGCAGTACTTC.

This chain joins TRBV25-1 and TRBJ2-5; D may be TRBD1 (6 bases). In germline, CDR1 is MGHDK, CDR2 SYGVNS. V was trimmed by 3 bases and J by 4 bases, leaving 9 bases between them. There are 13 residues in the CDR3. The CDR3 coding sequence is TGTGCCAGCAGTGAGTGGGGGCGAGAGACCCAGTACTTC. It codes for CASSEWGRETQYF. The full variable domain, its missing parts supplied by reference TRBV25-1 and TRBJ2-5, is EADIYQTPRYLVIGTGKKITLECSQTMGHDKMYWYQQDPGMELHLIHYSYGVNSTEKGDLSSESTVSRIRTEHFPLTLESARPSHTSQYLCASSEWGRETQYFGPGTRLLVL.

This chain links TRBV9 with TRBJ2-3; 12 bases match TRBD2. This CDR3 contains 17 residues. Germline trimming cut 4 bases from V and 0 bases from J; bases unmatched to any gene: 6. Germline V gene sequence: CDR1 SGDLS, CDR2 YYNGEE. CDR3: CASSPTSGSLSTDTQYF. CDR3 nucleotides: TGTGCCAGCAGCCCGACTAGCGGGAGCCTTAGCACAGATACGCAGTATTTT.

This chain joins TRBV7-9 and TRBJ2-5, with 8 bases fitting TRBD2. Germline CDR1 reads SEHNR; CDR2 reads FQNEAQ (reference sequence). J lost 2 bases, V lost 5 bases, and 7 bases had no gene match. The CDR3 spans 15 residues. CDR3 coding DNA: TGTGCCAGCAGCCCGGGACTAGGGGGACAAGAGACCCAGTACTTC. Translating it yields CASSPGLGGQETQYF.

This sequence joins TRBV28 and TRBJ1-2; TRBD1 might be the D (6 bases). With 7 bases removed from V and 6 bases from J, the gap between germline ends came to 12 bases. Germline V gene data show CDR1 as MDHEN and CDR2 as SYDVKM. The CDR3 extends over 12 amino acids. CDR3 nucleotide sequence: TGTGCCAGCATCCAGGGGAGGGATGGCTACACCTTC. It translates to CASIQGRDGYTF.

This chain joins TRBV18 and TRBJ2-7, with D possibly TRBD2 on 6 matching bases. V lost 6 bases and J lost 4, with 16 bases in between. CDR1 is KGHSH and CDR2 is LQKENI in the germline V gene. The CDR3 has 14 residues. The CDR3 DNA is TGTGCCAGCTCCCCCGGCGGGGTAGGTTACGAGCAGTACTTC. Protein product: CASSPGGVGYEQYF. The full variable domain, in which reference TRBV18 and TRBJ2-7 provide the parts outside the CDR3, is NAGVMQNPRHLVRRRGQEARLRCSPMKGHSHVYWYRQLPEEGLKFMVYLQKENIIDESGMPKERFSAEFPKEGPSILRIQQVVRGDSAAYFCASSPGGVGYEQYFGPGTRLTVT.

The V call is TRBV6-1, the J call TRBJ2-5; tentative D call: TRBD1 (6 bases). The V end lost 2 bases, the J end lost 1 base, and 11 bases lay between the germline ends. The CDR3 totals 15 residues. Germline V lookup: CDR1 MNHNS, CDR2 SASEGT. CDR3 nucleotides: TGTGCCAGCAGTGAACGGGGCAGGGGCCAAGAGACCCAGTACTTC. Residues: CASSERGRGQETQYF.

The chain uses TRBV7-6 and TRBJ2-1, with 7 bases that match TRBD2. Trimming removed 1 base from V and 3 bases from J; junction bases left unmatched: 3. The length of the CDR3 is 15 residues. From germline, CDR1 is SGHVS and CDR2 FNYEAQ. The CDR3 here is CASSLDGRVYNEQFF. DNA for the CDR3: TGTGCCAGCAGCTTAGATGGGAGGGTCTACAATGAGCAGTTCTTC.

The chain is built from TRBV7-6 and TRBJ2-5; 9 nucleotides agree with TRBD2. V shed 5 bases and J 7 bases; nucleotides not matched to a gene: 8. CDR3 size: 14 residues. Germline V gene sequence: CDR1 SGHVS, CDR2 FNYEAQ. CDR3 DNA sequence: TGTGCCAGCAGCACGGGGACTAGCTTCGTGACCCAGTACTTC. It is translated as CASSTGTSFVTQYF. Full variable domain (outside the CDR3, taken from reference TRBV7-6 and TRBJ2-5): GAGVSQSPRYKVTKRGQDVALRCDPISGHVSLYWYRQALGQGPEFLTYFNYEAQQDKSGLPNDRFSAERPEGSISTLTIQRTEQRDSAMYRCASSTGTSFVTQYFGPGTRLLVL.

CDR3 residues: CASSDRGGFNYGYTF. For the CDR3, the DNA is TGTGCCAGCAGCGACCGCGGGGGCTTTAACTATGGCTACACCTTC. The chain couples TRBV7-2 to TRBJ1-2; the D gene is possibly TRBD1 (6 bases). The CDR3 covers 15 residues. V was pared by 5 bases and J by 1 base, with 14 bases between. CDR1 SGHTA and CDR2 FQGNSA come from the germline V gene. The full variable domain, in which reference TRBV7-2 and TRBJ1-2 provide the parts outside the CDR3, is GAGVSQSPSNKVTEKGKDVELRCDPISGHTALYWYRQSLGQGLEFLIYFQGNSAPDKSGLPSDRFSAERTGGSVSTLTIQRTQQEDSAVYLCASSDRGGFNYGYTFGSGTRLTVV.

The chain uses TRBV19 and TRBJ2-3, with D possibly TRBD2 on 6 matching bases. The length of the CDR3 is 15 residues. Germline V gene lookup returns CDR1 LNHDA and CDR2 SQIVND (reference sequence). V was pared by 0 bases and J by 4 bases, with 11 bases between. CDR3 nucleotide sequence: TGTGCCAGTAGTATAGACGGGAGTCGTTCAGATACGCAGTATTTT. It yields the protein CASSIDGSRSDTQYF.